A single sample gave rise to the 14 T cell receptor beta chains below, sequenced in a study of blood T cell repertoires in COVID-19. Sequencing was performed with immunoSEQ multiplex PCR; in TCRdb, only in-frame clones are kept and a portion is missing. The data contain more than 95,000 clones, roughly 88% of them singletons. Source material: peripheral blood. These receptor sequences come from a human donor in a cohort sampled during active COVID-19.

This sequence joins TRBV3-1 (or the pseudogene TRBV3-2) and TRBJ1-1; D may be TRBD1 (5 bases). CDR3 size: 15 residues. V was cut by 7 bases and J by 3 bases, with 18 bases left in between. In germline, CDR1 is LGHDT, CDR2 YNNKEL (reference sequence). The CDR3 coding sequence is TGTGCCAGCACCTCAAACCTGGGGGGGGACACTGAAGCTTTCTTT. Protein sequence: CASTSNLGGDTEAFF.

This clone was observed a few times. The chain recombines TRBV7-8 with TRBJ2-2; D is unresolved. V lost 2 bases and J 2 bases, leaving 9 bases between the germline ends. Germline lookup yields CDR1 SGHVS and CDR2 FQNEAQ. The length of the CDR3 is 15 residues. CDR3 amino acids: CASSLNSLNTGELFF. The CDR3, as DNA: TGTGCCAGCAGCTTAAACAGCCTAAACACCGGGGAGCTGTTTTTT.

The chain joins TRBV5-1 to TRBJ1-1; TRBD1 aligns across 10 bases. Trimming at V came to 4 bases and at J to 2 bases, leaving 14 bases not matched to a gene. The CDR3 loop spans 18 amino acids. Germline values: CDR1 SGHRS, CDR2 YFSETQ. This CDR3 is CASSGGDLTGGRNTEAFF. In nucleotides, the CDR3 is TGCGCCAGCAGCGGGGGAGACTTGACAGGGGGCCGAAACACTGAAGCTTTCTTT.

This clone has a single count. This rearrangement joins TRBV7-2 to TRBJ1-3, with no clear D. CDR3 length: 15 amino acids. Trimming took 1 base from V and 4 from J, leaving 11 bases between them. Germline V lookup: CDR1 SGHTA, CDR2 FQGNSA. The CDR3 bases are TGTGCCAGCAGCTTAGTAGAGGGCGCGGGAAACACCATATATTTT. Protein sequence: CASSLVEGAGNTIYF.

This clone was picked up a small number of times. DNA of the CDR3: TGTGCCAGTACCTTATACAGGGGATCGGGCGAGCAGTACTTC. Encoded protein: CASTLYRGSGEQYF. This chain connects TRBV19 to TRBJ2-7, with 7 bases fitting TRBD1. Germline-derived CDR1 and CDR2 are LNHDA and SQIVND (reference sequence). The CDR3 length is 14 residues. After removal of 7 bases from V and 6 bases from J, the junction contained 12 bases not matched to a gene.

The chain is built from TRBV11-2 and TRBJ1-1; 7 nucleotides agree with TRBD1. Germline assignment: CDR1 SGHAT and CDR2 FQNNGV. This CDR3 comprises 14 residues. J was trimmed by 4 bases and V by 4 bases; bases with no gene match: 6. The CDR3 DNA is TGTGCCAGCAGCTCCCGACAGGGATTCACTGAAGCTTTCTTT. Its protein product is CASSSRQGFTEAFF.

The V gene is TRBV7-9, the J gene TRBJ1-4, with unresolved D. V was cut by 8 bases and J by 8 bases, with 15 bases left in between. The CDR3 is 13 amino acids. Germline values: CDR1 SEHNR, CDR2 FQNEAQ (reference sequence). The CDR3 reads CASGEGNSEKLFF. The CDR3 DNA follows: TGTGCCAGCGGCGAGGGAAACTCGGAAAAACTGTTTTTT.

The rearrangement joins TRBV4-2 to TRBJ2-3, with TRBD2 identical over 7 bases. The CDR3 loop spans 17 amino acids. The germline V gene has CDR1 LGHNA and CDR2 YNFKEQ. Germline trimming cut 0 bases from V and 3 bases from J; bases unmatched to any gene: 9. CDR3 nucleotide sequence: TGTGCCAGCAGCCAAGAAATATACGCGGGAGCAACAGATACGCAGTATTTT. The encoded protein is CASSQEIYAGATDTQYF.

This chain joins TRBV5-6 and TRBJ2-7; a weak D match, TRBD2 (5 bases). This CDR3 region has 14 residues. V dropped 3 bases and J dropped 5 bases, with 15 bases sitting between them. From germline, CDR1 is SGHDT and CDR2 YYEEEE. The CDR3 nucleotides are TGTGCCAGCAGCTCAAAACTAGGATCCGACGAGCAGTACTTC. It codes for CASSSKLGSDEQYF.

The chain is built from TRBV5-1 and TRBJ2-4, with 7 bases lining up with TRBD1. Germline CDR1 and CDR2: SGHRS and YFSETQ. The trim removed 0 bases at V and 8 bases at J, leaving 5 bases unmatched. This CDR3 is 14 amino acids long. The CDR3 loop is CASSLGGGADIQYF. The CDR3 DNA reads as TGCGCCAGCAGCTTGGGAGGGGGCGCAGACATTCAGTACTTC.

V and J are TRBV9 and TRBJ1-6; 7 nucleotides agree with TRBD1. CDR3 size: 15 residues. With V trimmed by 2 bases and J by 5 bases, 4 bases remained unmatched. Germline V gene sequence: CDR1 SGDLS, CDR2 YYNGEE. CDR3 bases: TGTGCCAGCAGCGTTCGGACAGGCGATAATTCACCCCTCCACTTT. This translates into CASSVRTGDNSPLHF.

The genes are TRBV28 and TRBJ1-2; possible D gene TRBD1, 5 bases. This CDR3 spans 15 amino acids. Between the trimmed V and J ends, which lost 6 bases and 3 bases, there was a span of 17 bases. Germline V gene data show CDR1 as MDHEN and CDR2 as SYDVKM. CDR3 protein: CASSLGLQRDYGYTF. Written as DNA, the CDR3 is TGTGCCAGCAGCTTGGGACTTCAGAGAGACTATGGCTACACCTTC.

The sample holds one count of this clone. This chain joins TRBV29-1 and TRBJ2-2, with D unclear. Per germline, CDR1 SQVTM and CDR2 ANQGSEA. V dropped 3 bases and J dropped 6 bases, with 11 bases sitting between them. The length of the CDR3 is 13 residues. CDR3 region: CSVEWAFAGELFF. Written as DNA, the CDR3 is TGCAGCGTTGAGTGGGCATTCGCCGGGGAGCTGTTTTTT.

The V gene is TRBV7-9, the J gene TRBJ1-4; TRBD1 is a possible D gene (6 bases). This CDR3 region has 15 residues. V lost 5 bases to trimming and J lost 7 bases, with 17 bases between them. Looked up from germline, CDR1 is SEHNR and CDR2 is FQNEAQ (reference sequence). This CDR3 is CASSLRAGEGEKLFF. As DNA, the CDR3 is TGTGCCAGCAGCCTCCGGGCAGGGGAGGGTGAAAAACTGTTTTTT.